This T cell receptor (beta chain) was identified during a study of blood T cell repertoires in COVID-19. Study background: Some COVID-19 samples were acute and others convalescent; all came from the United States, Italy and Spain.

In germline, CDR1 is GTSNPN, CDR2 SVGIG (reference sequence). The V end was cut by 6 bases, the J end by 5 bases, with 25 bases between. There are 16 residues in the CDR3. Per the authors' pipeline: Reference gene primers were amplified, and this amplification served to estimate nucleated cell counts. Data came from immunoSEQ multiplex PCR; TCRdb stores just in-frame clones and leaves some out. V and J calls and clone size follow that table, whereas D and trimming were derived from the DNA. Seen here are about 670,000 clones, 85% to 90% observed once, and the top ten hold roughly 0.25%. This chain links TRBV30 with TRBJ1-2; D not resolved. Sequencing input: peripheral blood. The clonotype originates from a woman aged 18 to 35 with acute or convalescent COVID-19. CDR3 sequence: CACDGVYRVRLYGYTF. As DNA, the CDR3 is TGTGCCTGCGATGGGGTTTACCGAGTCCGACTATATGGCTACACCTTC.